This T cell receptor (beta chain) was sequenced during a study of T cells in Graves' hyperthyroidism and ophthalmopathy (dated by TCRdb to between 2019 and 2020). Regarding the research as a whole: Peripheral blood samples were taken at the time of initial diagnosis, prior to any treatment. To identify distinguishing TCR V-J signatures, a discovery cohort of about 95 patients was used, comprising 43 with Graves' ophthalmopathy and approximately 58 with stable Graves' hyperthyroidism. Prospective prediction of ophthalmopathy was tested in an independent validation cohort of fewer than 20 hyperthyroidism patients and 15 to 17 patients who later progressed to ophthalmopathy. The roughly 91 discovery patients were randomly split 7:3 into training and test sets. In about 6 Graves' hyperthyroidism patients, the study also compared T-cell repertoires from thyroid tissue with T-cell repertoires from blood. After blood sampling, hyperthyroidism patients were treated with methimazole at a starting dose of 30 mg daily, and ophthalmopathy patients were treated with high-dose intravenous methylprednisolone. TCR Vbeta CDR3 sequencing of 135 peripheral blood samples (approximately 44 ophthalmopathy, approximately 80 hyperthyroidism and some 17 progressor patients) is reported in the paper.

A patient counted as having stable Graves' hyperthyroidism if no progression to ophthalmopathy occurred over 18 months of follow-up. Hyperthyroidism patients were aged 18 to 65 years and newly diagnosed, with disease duration of less than 2 months. Any patient with an uncontrolled infection, another autoimmune disease, pregnancy or lactation was excluded. Diagnoses were established on the basis of clinical symptoms, serum thyroxine and TRAb, thyroid ultrasound, and orbital computed tomography. Ficoll-Paque density gradient centrifugation was used to isolate PBMCs from around 10 ml of fresh peripheral blood. Total RNA was extracted using Trizol reagent, and RNA quality was assessed on an Agilent 2100 Bioanalyzer. Amplification of TCR beta CDR3 regions was carried out from RNA transcripts. The TCR CDR3 was subjected to a first round of RT-PCR using the HTBI primer set and the Qiagen OneStep RT-PCR kit. Libraries were constructed in a second round of multiplex PCR, after which size selection and purification were performed. Paired-end sequencing of the libraries was performed with 100 bp reads on an Illumina HiSeq2000. On the authors' methods: SOAPnuke was used to process the raw data, throwing out any read that contained adapters or uncalled bases, had a mean Phred below 15, or lacked an exact constant-primer or identifier match. High-quality paired reads were merged with COPE v1.2.5, and unique nucleotide sequences were defined as clonotypes. Clonotypes were aligned to IMGT TRBV, TRBD and TRBJ reference segments using MiTCR v1.1. The analysis included only V-J combinations with a frequency above 0.0001, which together covered approximately 99% of the repertoires. A TCS score was defined as the ratio between F50 (clonal expansion) and ExV (chaos), using BLOSUM62-based TCRdist between CDR3 peptides within each V-J. Welch's t-statistics and random forest reduced around 550 V-J features to 13, which were used in a naive Bayes classifier (R e1071). TCRdb trimmed public reads at Q25 via fastp, called clones via MiXCR and kept in-frame beta chains. Duplicate CDR3 protein sequences are folded into a single record with the most common DNA and genes. TCRdb, rather than the study authors, made the V and J calls. For this sample there are 600,000 to 750,000 distinct CDR3 sequences; around 16% appear just once. Clones ranked in the top ten supply 15% to 18% of the sample.

Here is what the overall study found, with its caveats: Ophthalmopathy was separated from stable hyperthyroidism by a 13 V-J signature model, with about 86% sensitivity and approximately 84% specificity obtained in cross-validation and 80%/75% obtained in testing. No statistical method was used to set the sample size in advance, and investigators knew the group allocation. Blood samples also contained most of the expanded thyroid clonotypes (frequency above 0.001), which suggests that blood repertoires may reflect thyroid immune responses. In validation, the model predicted progression to ophthalmopathy with approximately 71% sensitivity and less than 75% specificity, a median of around 6.6 months before onset.

This clonotype was picked up a small number of times. Its antigen remains undetermined. Base qualities are not recorded, but no much larger clone differs from it by a single base. Its CDR3 holds 16 amino acids, cysteine through phenylalanine. Of the read, only the CDR3 DNA is kept; its 48 bases are in frame from base 1. CDR1 MNHEY and CDR2 SMNVEV are derived from the germline V gene (reference sequence). V gives up 5 bases and J gives up 1 base, and the segment between their germline ends measures 15 bases. The chain couples TRBV27 to TRBJ2-1; there is no confident call for the D gene. The sequenced sample was blood. This receptor was obtained from a man between 50 and 59 years old with Graves' hyperthyroidism. The CDR3: CASSIPMGGSYNEQFF. The bases are TGTGCCAGCAGTATACCCATGGGCGGTTCCTACAATGAGCAGTTCTTC.